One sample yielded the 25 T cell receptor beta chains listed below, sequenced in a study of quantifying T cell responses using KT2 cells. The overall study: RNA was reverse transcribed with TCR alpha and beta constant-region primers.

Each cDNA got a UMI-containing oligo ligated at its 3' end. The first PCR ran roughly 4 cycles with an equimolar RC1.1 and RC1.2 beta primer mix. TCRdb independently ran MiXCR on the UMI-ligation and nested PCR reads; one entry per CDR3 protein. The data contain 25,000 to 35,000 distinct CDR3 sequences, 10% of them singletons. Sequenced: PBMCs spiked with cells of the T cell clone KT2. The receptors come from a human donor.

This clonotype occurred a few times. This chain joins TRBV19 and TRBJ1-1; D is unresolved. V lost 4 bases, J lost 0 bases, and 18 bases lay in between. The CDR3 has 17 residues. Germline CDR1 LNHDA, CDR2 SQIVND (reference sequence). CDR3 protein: CASSNPSGATMNTEAFF. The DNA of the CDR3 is TGTGCCAGTAGTAATCCCTCTGGAGCGACCATGAACACTGAAGCTTTCTTT.

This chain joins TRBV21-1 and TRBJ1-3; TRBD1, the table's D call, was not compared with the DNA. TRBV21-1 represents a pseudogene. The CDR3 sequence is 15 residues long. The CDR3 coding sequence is TGTGCCAGCAGCGTCGGACAGTACTCTGGAAACACCATATATTTT. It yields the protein CASSVGQYSGNTIYF.

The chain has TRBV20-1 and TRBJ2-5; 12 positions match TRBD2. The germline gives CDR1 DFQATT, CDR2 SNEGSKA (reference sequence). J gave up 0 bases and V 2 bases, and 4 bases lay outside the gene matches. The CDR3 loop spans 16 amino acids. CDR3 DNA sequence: TGCAGTGCTAGAACCCTAGCGGGGGGGTACCAAGAGACCCAGTACTTC. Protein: CSARTLAGGYQETQYF.

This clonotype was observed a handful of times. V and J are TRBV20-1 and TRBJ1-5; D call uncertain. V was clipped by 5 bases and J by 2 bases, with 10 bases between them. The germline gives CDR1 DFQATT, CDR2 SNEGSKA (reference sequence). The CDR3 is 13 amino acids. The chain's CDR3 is CSAGAWGNQPQHF. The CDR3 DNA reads TGCAGTGCTGGTGCCTGGGGCAATCAGCCCCAGCATTTT.

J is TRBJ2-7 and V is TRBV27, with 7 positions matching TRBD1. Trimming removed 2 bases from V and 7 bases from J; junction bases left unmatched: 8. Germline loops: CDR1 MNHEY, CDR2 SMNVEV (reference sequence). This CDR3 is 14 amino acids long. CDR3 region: CASSLGTVSREQYF. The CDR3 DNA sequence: TGTGCCAGCAGTTTAGGGACAGTTTCGCGGGAGCAGTACTTC.

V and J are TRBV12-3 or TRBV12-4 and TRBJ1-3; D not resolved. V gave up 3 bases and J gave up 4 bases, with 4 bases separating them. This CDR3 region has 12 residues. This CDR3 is CASSFFGNTIYF. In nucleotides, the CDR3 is TGTGCCAGCAGTTTTTTCGGAAACACCATATATTTT.

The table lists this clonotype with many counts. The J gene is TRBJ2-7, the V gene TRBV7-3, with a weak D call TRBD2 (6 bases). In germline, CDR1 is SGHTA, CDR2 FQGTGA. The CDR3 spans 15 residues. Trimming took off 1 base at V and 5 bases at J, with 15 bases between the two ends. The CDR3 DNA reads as TGTGCCAGCAGCTTAAGAGGCGGGACCCTCAACGAGCAGTACTTC. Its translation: CASSLRGGTLNEQYF. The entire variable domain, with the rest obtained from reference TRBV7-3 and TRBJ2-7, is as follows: GAGVSQTPSNKVTEKGKYVELRCDPISGHTALYWYRQSLGQGPEFLIYFQGTGAADDSGLPNDRFFAVRPEGSVSTLKIQRTERGDSAVYLCASSLRGGTLNEQYFGPGTRLTVT.

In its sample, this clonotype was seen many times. The CDR3 nucleotides are TGTGCCAGTAGTCCCACCCGACAGGGGGAGAACACCTTC. It yields the protein CASSPTRQGENTF. The chain links TRBV19 to TRBJ1-2; TRBD1 agrees at 9 bases. Looked up from germline, CDR1 is LNHDA and CDR2 is SQIVND (reference sequence). With V trimmed by 5 bases and J by 12 bases, 10 bases remained unmatched. This CDR3 is 13 amino acids long.

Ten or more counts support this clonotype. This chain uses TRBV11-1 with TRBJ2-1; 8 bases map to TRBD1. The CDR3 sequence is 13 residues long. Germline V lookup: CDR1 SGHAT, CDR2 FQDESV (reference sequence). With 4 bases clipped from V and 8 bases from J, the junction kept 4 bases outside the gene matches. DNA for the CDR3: TGTGCCAGCAGCTCGGACAGGGATTATGAGCAGTTCTTC. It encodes CASSSDRDYEQFF.

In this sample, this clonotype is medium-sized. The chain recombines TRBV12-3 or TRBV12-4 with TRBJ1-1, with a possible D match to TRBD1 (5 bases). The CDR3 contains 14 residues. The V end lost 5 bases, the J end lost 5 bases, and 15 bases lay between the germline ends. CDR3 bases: TGTGCCAGCAGTATATCAGGGTTTTCTACTGAAGCTTTCTTT. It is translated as CASSISGFSTEAFF.

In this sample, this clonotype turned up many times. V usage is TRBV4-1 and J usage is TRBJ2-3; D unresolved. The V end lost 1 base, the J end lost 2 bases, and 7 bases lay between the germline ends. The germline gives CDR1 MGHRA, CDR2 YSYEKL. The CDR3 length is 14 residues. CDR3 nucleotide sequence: TGCGCCAGCAGCCAAGTGTGGATCACAGATACGCAGTATTTT. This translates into CASSQVWITDTQYF.

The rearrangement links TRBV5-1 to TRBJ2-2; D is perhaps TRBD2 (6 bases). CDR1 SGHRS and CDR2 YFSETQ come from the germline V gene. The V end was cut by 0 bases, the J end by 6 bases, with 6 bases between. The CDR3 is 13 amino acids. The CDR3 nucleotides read TGCGCCAGCAGCTTGGCTAGCGCCGGGGAGCTGTTTTTT. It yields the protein CASSLASAGELFF.

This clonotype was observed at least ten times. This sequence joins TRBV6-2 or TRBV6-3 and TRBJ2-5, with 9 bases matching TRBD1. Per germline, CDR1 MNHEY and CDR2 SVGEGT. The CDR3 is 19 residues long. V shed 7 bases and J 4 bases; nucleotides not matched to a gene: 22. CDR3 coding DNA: TGTGCCAGCAATCCGGGACAGGGAAGAAGTCGGTATAGGGGAGAGACCCAGTACTTC. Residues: CASNPGQGRSRYRGETQYF.

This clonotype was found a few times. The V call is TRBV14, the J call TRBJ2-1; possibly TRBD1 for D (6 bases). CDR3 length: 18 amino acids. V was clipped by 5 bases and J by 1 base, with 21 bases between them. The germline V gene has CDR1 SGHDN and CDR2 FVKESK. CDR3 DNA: TGTGCCAGCAGCTCTCTAGAGGGGGTCGATCATTCCTACAATGAGCAGTTCTTC. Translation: CASSSLEGVDHSYNEQFF.

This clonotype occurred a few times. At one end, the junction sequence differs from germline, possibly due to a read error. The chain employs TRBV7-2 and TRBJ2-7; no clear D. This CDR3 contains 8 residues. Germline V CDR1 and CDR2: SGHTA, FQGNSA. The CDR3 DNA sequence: TGTGCCAGCAGCTCTGCTGCGTTC. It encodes CASSSAAF.

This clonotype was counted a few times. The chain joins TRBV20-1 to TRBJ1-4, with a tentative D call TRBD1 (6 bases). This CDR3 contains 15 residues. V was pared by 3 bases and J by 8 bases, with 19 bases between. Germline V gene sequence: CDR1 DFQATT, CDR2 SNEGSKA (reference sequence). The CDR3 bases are TGCAGTGCTAGGGTAACAGGGCACCGAAGGGAAAAACTGTTTTTT. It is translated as CSARVTGHRREKLFF.

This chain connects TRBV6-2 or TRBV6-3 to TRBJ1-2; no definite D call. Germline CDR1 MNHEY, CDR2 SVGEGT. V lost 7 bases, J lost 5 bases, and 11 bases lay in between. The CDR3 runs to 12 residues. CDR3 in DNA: TGTGCCAGCAAAGACGTGGCGTATGGCTACACCTTC. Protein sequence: CASKDVAYGYTF.

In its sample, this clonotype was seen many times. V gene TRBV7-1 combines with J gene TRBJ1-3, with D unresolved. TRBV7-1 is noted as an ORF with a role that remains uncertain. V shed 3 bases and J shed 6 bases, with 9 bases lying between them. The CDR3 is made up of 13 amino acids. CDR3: CASSSSPENTIYF. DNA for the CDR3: TGTGCCAGCAGCTCGTCCCCAGAAAACACCATATATTTT.

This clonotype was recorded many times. The CDR3, as DNA: TGTGCCAGCAGCCGACATTGGGAGCAGAGGTCTTTCTTT. The encoded protein is CASSRHWEQRSFF. This chain uses TRBV6-5 with TRBJ1-1; D uncertain. This CDR3 contains 13 residues. CDR1 and CDR2 from the germline V gene are MNHEY and SVGAGI. The germline V and J ends were trimmed by 6 bases and 12 bases, with 20 bases remaining between them.

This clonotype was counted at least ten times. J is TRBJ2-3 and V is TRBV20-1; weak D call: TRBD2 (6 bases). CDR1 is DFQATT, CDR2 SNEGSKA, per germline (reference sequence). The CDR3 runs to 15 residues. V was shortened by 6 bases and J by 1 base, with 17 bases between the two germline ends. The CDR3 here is CSAIDAGTRTDTQYF. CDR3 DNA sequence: TGCAGTGCCATAGACGCCGGGACTCGCACAGATACGCAGTATTTT.

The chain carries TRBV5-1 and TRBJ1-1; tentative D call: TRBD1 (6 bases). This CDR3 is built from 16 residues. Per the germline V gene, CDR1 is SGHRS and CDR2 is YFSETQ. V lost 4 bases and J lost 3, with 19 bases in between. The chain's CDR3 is CASSQQTGNMDTEAFF. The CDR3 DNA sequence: TGCGCCAGCAGCCAGCAAACAGGGAACATGGACACTGAAGCTTTCTTT. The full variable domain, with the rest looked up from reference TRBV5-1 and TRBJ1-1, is KAGVTQTPRYLIKTRGQQVTLSCSPISGHRSVSWYQQTPGQGLQFLFEYFSETQRNKGNFPGRFSGRQFSNSRSEMNVSTLELGDSALYLCASSQQTGNMDTEAFFGQGTRLTVV.

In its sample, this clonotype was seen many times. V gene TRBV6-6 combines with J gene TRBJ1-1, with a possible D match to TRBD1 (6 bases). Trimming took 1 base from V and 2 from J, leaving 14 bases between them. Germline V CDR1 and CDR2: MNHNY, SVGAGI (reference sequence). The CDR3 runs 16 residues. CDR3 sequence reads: CASSYWGAGANTEAFF. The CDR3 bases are TGTGCCAGCAGTTACTGGGGGGCGGGGGCCAACACTGAAGCTTTCTTT.

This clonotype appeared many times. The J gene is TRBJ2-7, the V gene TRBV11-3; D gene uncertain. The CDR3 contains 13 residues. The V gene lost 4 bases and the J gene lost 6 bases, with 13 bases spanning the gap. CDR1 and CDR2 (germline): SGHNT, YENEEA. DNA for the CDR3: TGTGCCAGCAGCTCCCACTATCGAGGCGAGCAGTACTTC. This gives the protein CASSSHYRGEQYF.

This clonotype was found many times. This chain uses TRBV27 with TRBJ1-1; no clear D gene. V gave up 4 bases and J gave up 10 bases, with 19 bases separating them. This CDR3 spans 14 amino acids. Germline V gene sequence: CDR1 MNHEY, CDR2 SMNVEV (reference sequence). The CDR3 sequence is CASSSRIPLAGAFF. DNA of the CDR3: TGTGCCAGCAGTTCCCGAATCCCCTTGGCTGGAGCTTTCTTT.

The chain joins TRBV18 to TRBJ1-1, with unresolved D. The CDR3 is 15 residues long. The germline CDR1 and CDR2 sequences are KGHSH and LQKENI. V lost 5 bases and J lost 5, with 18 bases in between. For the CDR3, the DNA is TGTGCCAGCTCATCAGGTGGAGGAAGAAGTACTGAAGCTTTCTTT. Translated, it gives CASSSGGGRSTEAFF.